This T cell receptor beta chain was observed in a study of blood T cell repertoires in COVID-19 (TCRdb year 2020). As for the study more broadly: Collaborator samples came from the United States, Italy and Spain and covered acute and convalescent phases of COVID-19. The material from the prospective study consisted of cDNA or gDNA derived from T cells, B-cell-depleted T cells, or PBMCs. Subjects who had been exposed to COVID-19, were actively infected with it, or had recovered from it provided the deeply sampled blood TCRbeta repertoires that made up the dataset. The repertoires were released in a freely available public database intended as a resource for research on the immune response to SARS-CoV-2. The samples were drawn from two sources: the first 160 participants of the ongoing ImmuneRACE study, and fewer than 1,500 subjects contributed by 6 global collaborators. A de-identified subject ID, COVID-19 status, age in years and sex were almost always included in the sample metadata. HLA class I and class II types, where available, came from metadata supplied by the sample provider rather than from assay-based typing.

The CDR3 goes from the cysteine to the phenylalanine over 13 residues. The only DNA kept is the CDR3, 39 bases in frame from the first base. Deletion took 2 bases off V and 5 bases off J, with a span of 12 bases between the germline ends. For CDR1 and CDR2, the germline V gene lists SQVTM and ANQGSEA. TCRbeta CDR3 regions were amplified from genomic DNA by means of the immunoSEQ Assay, a bias-controlled multiplex PCR. In the authors' own workflow: Within the assay, amplification of reference gene primers was used to estimate how many nucleated cells each sample contained. To quantify the absolute abundance of each unique TCRbeta CDR3 rearrangement, sequence reads were collapsed and filtered. For each sample, productive Simpson clonality was calculated as the square root of Simpson's diversity index across productive rearrangements. Here the immuneACCESS table is served through TCRdb, limited to in-frame sequences with V and J called. Missing clones are a known gap in these copies; in checked studies unresolved V genes cover under half, and the rest lacks a known reason. Clone size and V and J calls were adopted from that table, with D and trimming inferred from the DNA. The sample table holds approximately 500,000 clones, of which roughly 88% were seen once. The ten largest clonotypes hold about 1.7% of the sample.

Overall study outcomes, separate from this receptor: How much clinical and demographic metadata was included differed by source and by participant, and the metadata was provided uncurated.

As concerns this clone: The specificity of this receptor is unknown. No base quality values were provided; no much bigger clone lies one nucleotide off.

Enrolling through a virtual design, the prospective study's participants ranged in age from roughly 18 to 89 years and lived across some 22 United States geographic areas. Cohort assignment in the prospective study relied on participant-reported clinical history from a screening survey and a study questionnaire. Recovered participants in ImmuneRACE Cohort 3 were defined by two consecutive negative NP/OP PCR tests, clearance by a healthcare professional, or resolution of symptoms. In the prospective study, whole blood, serum and a nasopharyngeal or oropharyngeal swab were collected from each participant by mobile phlebotomists. Over a roughly 2-month period, participants in the prospective study had the option of providing additional blood draws and questionnaires. Before DNA extraction, prospective study blood samples were shipped either frozen or at room temperature.

The sequenced material came from PBMCs or T cells enriched from blood (not recorded which). The sequence was collected from a middle-aged woman who had recovered from COVID-19. The chain was built from TRBV29-1 and TRBJ1-1; the D segment cannot be called with confidence. The nucleotide sequence reads TGCAGCGTTGAATACCGGGGAGGGACTGAAGCTTTCTTT. It is translated as CSVEYRGGTEAFF. When the CDR3 is completed using the reference TRBV29-1 and TRBJ1-1 genes on either side, the full variable domain is SAVISQKPSRDICQRGTSLTIQCQVDSQVTMMFWYRQQPGQSLTLIATANQGSEATYESGFVIDKFPISRPNLTFSTLTVSNMSPEDSSIYLCSVEYRGGTEAFFGQGTRLTVV.